This T cell receptor (beta chain) was documented in a study of shared clonotypes between healthy human individuals. Turning to the study itself: Donors had three CD4 naive, three CD4 memory, two CD8 naive and one CD8 memory plate apiece. General study findings and limits: Generally, naive subsets (rather than memory subsets) showed larger estimated richness. The small donor group covered limited genetic and exposure diversity. Of the naive CD4 clonotypes, around 5% were shared across several donors.

Comment on this clone: The antigen is undetermined.

CDR1 MNHEY and CDR2 SMNVEV come from the germline V gene (reference sequence). V lost 5 bases, J lost 6 bases, and 17 bases lay in between. The CDR3 is 15 amino acids. Sequenced by immunoSEQ multiplex PCR; TCRdb stores in-frame clones only, minus some. The sample holds approximately 2.1 million clones; more than 80% are singletons and the top ten take 0.35% to 0.5%. This clonotype originated in a young man in good health. Some clones in this sample may be carry-over from other donors' samples. The sequenced material came from naive CD4+ T cells from PBMCs. Subset given: CD45RA+ positively selected. The rearrangement links TRBV27 to TRBJ2-1, with TRBD2 as a possible D gene (5 bases). The CDR3 reads CASSPLGSPGNEQFF. The CDR3 bases are TGTGCCAGCAGTCCCCTGGGGAGTCCAGGCAATGAGCAGTTCTTC.